The present entry profiles one T cell receptor beta chain with its context. Its antigen is not known. The data are from a study of identifying expanded T cells in peripheral blood. Study outcomes and limitations: Across healthy donors, higher total template counts meant significantly greater roughly 2-week count variance.

Assay used: immunoSEQ multiplex PCR; TCRdb lists only in-frame clones, some missing. The table lists some 100,000 clones, roughly 88% of them singletons. V lost 7 bases and J lost 5; bases outside the gene matches: 5. The CDR3 is made up of 13 amino acids. Looked up from germline, CDR1 is MNHEY and CDR2 is SMNVEV (reference sequence). Collection occurred without any documented infections or immune events in donors. V usage is TRBV27 and J usage is TRBJ2-1; 7 bases map to TRBD2. The origin of this receptor is a person aged 18 to 70 in good health. Sequenced: blood. The CDR3 DNA is TGTGCCAGCACTTATGGGACTAACAATGAGCAGTTCTTC. Amino acid sequence: CASTYGTNNEQFF.